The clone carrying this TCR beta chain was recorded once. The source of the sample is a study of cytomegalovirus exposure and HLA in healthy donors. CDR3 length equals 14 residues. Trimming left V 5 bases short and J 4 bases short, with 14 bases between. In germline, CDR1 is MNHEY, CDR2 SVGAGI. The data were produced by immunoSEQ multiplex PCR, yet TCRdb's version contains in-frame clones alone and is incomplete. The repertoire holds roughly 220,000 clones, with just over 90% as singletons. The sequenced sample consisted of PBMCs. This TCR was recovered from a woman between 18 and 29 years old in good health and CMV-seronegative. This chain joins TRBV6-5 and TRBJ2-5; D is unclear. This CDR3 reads CASSIRSSRETQYF. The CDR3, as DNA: TGTGCCAGCAGTATTAGGAGTAGTAGAGAGACCCAGTACTTC.